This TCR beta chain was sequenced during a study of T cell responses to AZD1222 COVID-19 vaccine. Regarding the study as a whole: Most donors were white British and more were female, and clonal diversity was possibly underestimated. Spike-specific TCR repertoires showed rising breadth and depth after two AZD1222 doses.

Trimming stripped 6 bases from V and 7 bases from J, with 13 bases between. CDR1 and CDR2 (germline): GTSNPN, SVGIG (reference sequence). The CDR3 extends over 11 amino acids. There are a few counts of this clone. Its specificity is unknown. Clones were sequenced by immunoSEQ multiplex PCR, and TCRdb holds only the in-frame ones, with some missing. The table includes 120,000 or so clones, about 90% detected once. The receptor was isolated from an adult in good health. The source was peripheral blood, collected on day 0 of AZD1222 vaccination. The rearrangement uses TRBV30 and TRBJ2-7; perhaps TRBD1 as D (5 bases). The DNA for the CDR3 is TGTGCCTGCCAAGGGGTGCTTGAGCAGTACTTC. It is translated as CACQGVLEQYF.